This T cell receptor beta chain was identified in a study of blood T cell repertoires in COVID-19. As processed by the authors: Estimates of nucleated cell counts were drawn from the amplification of reference gene primers. Only in-frame clones appear in the TCRdb table, and some are missing; sequencing was by immunoSEQ multiplex PCR. That table gives V, J and clone size, and the DNA gave D and trimming. Seen here are about 480,000 clones, 85% to 90% observed once, and the top ten hold over 0.7%. The sample comprised peripheral blood. This receptor was identified in a man between 18 and 29 years old with COVID-19, enrolled during active disease.

CDR3 in amino acids: CASSPPTGGSTEAFF. The DNA for the CDR3 is TGTGCCAGCTCACCTCCGACAGGGGGGAGCACTGAAGCTTTCTTT. This sequence joins TRBV18 and TRBJ1-1; TRBD1 matches 9 bases. This CDR3 is 15 amino acids long. CDR1 is KGHSH and CDR2 is LQKENI in the germline V gene. V lost 3 bases and J lost 4; bases outside the gene matches: 6.